The 7 T cell receptor beta chains below all came from one sample that was sequenced in a study of T cell responses to AZD1222 COVID-19 vaccine. Clones were read by immunoSEQ multiplex PCR, and TCRdb kept only the in-frame ones, dropping some. The table lists 180,000 or so clones, 94% of them singletons. Here the sequenced sample was peripheral blood, taken on day 0 of AZD1222 vaccination. The receptors stem from an adult in good health.

This clone has a single count. V is TRBV5-1 and J is TRBJ1-1; 7 bases line up with TRBD1. The CDR3 runs 16 residues. Germline trimming cut 4 bases from V and 0 bases from J; bases unmatched to any gene: 9. Germline values: CDR1 SGHRS, CDR2 YFSETQ. The CDR3 nucleotides are TGCGCCAGCAGCCGGGGACAGACTACAATGAACACTGAAGCTTTCTTT. Translated: CASSRGQTTMNTEAFF.

The gene calls are TRBV18 and TRBJ1-1, with a possible D match to TRBD1 (5 bases). The CDR3 has 14 residues. CDR1 KGHSH and CDR2 LQKENI come from the germline V gene. V gave up 4 bases and J gave up 4 bases, with 13 bases separating them. The CDR3 nucleotides read TGTGCCAGCTCACTGCTAACCGGGGGCACTGAAGCTTTCTTT. The encoded protein is CASSLLTGGTEAFF.

This rearrangement joins TRBV7-2 to TRBJ1-1, with D perhaps matching TRBD1 (6 bases). V was shortened by 2 bases and J by 7 bases, with 11 bases between the two germline ends. The CDR3 contains 13 residues. CDR1 is SGHTA and CDR2 is FQGNSA in the germline V gene. The CDR3 DNA follows: TGTGCCAGCAGCTTATTGGGGGCGCGTGAAGCTTTCTTT. This translates into CASSLLGAREAFF.

The chain has TRBV27 and TRBJ1-1, with D perhaps TRBD1 (5 bases). Trimming took 2 bases from V and 9 from J, leaving 10 bases between them. Germline V lookup: CDR1 MNHEY, CDR2 SMNVEV (reference sequence). CDR3 length equals 12 residues. CDR3 nucleotide sequence: TGTGCCAGCAGTTTAAGTCGGGGGAAAGCTTTCTTT. Encoded protein: CASSLSRGKAFF.

In its sample, this clone was seen once. The chain uses TRBV15 and TRBJ1-5; tentative D call: TRBD1 (6 bases). CDR1 and CDR2 (germline): LNHNV, YYDKDF (reference sequence). The CDR3 contains 14 residues. Between the trimmed V and J ends, which lost 5 bases and 1 base, there was a span of 9 bases. The CDR3 DNA follows: TGTGCCACCAGCTCCGGACAGAGCAATCAGCCCCAGCATTTT. Translating it yields CATSSGQSNQPQHF.

The chain joins TRBV10-3 to TRBJ2-1, with TRBD1 as a possible D gene (6 bases). Looked up from germline, CDR1 is ENHRY and CDR2 is SYGVKD. Trimming left V 7 bases short and J 0 bases short, with 16 bases between. CDR3 size: 16 residues. The DNA of the CDR3 is TGTGCCATCAAGAGAGGACAGTCGAGCTCCTACAATGAGCAGTTCTTC. It codes for CAIKRGQSSSYNEQFF.

This chain links TRBV4-1 with TRBJ2-3; D not resolved. The CDR3 has 14 amino acids. Deletions cut 1 base from V and 4 bases from J, with 9 bases between. Per germline, CDR1 MGHRA and CDR2 YSYEKL. CDR3 protein: CASSQVWVSDTQYF. The CDR3 coding sequence is TGCGCCAGCAGCCAAGTATGGGTATCAGATACGCAGTATTTT.